Listed here are 30 T cell receptor beta chains from one sample, sequenced in a study of CD8 T cells in Susac syndrome. After extraction with the RNeasy kit, about 0.5 to 1 ug of the RNA was reverse transcribed using random hexamers. MiXCR was run by TCRdb on the immunoSEQ multiplex PCR reads, yielding one entry per CDR3 protein. This table holds 120,000 to 150,000 distinct CDR3 sequences, about 93% found once. Input material: CD8+ T cells from PBMCs. These receptors all come from a human donor in good health.

This clonotype was detected a few times. The chain joins TRBV27 to TRBJ2-7; D call uncertain. CDR1 and CDR2 from the germline V gene are MNHEY and SMNVEV (reference sequence). V was cut by 3 bases and J by 1 base, with 7 bases left in between. This CDR3 spans 13 amino acids. The CDR3 bases are TGTGCCAGCAGTTTTGGTGCATCCTACGAGCAGTACTTC. Protein: CASSFGASYEQYF.

Written as DNA, the CDR3 is TGTGCCAGCAGCGGACCTAGCACAGATACGCAGTATTTT. Amino acids: CASSGPSTDTQYF. The rearrangement joins TRBV7-9 to TRBJ2-3; D gene unclear. The CDR3 consists of 13 residues. Per germline, CDR1 SEHNR and CDR2 FQNEAQ (reference sequence). The V and J ends lost 5 bases and 0 bases respectively, with 6 bases between them.

The chain has TRBV29-1 and TRBJ2-7; D is perhaps TRBD1 or TRBD2 (7 bases each). Germline assignment: CDR1 SQVTM and CDR2 ANQGSEA. The CDR3 covers 14 residues. Trimming removed 6 bases at V and 1 base at J, with 16 bases between. The CDR3 sequence: CSVHDREGSYEQYF. CDR3 nucleotides: TGCAGCGTCCATGACAGGGAGGGTTCCTACGAGCAGTACTTC.

With regard to this clonotype: A junction boundary mismatches the germline segment, possibly from a read error. CDR3 in amino acids: CASSYRFSTDTQYF. The DNA of the CDR3 is TGTGCCAGCAGTTATCGGTTCAGCACGGATACGCAGTATTTT. The chain couples TRBV27 to TRBJ2-3; D gene ambiguous. The CDR3 sequence is 14 residues long. Germline V lookup: CDR1 MNHEY, CDR2 SMNVEV (reference sequence).

This clonotype has just one count. The chain has TRBV11-2 and TRBJ2-1, with D perhaps matching TRBD1 or TRBD2 (5 bases each). Between the trimmed V and J ends, which lost 1 base and 6 bases, there was a span of 10 bases. The CDR3 runs 14 residues. CDR1 and CDR2 from the germline V gene are SGHAT and FQNNGV. CDR3 region: CASSLAGLGNEQFF. The DNA for the CDR3 is TGTGCCAGCAGCTTAGCGGGGCTAGGCAATGAGCAGTTCTTC.

CDR3 sequence reads: CASSQDHGGGSYEQYF. DNA for the CDR3: TGCGCCAGCAGCCAAGATCACGGCGGGGGTTCCTACGAGCAGTACTTC. The chain carries TRBV4-3 and TRBJ2-7; 7 bases match TRBD2. The V gene's germline CDR1 is LGHNA and CDR2 YSLEER. Germline trimming cut 0 bases from V and 1 base from J; bases unmatched to any gene: 6. The CDR3 is 16 amino acids.

V usage is TRBV28 and J usage is TRBJ2-5, with D perhaps matching TRBD1 (6 bases). Per germline, CDR1 MDHEN and CDR2 SYDVKM. Trimming left V 8 bases short and J 5 bases short, with 24 bases between. This CDR3 is 16 amino acids long. CDR3 region: CASAVKATGSLETQYF. CDR3 bases: TGTGCCAGCGCTGTAAAGGCAACAGGGTCGCTGGAGACCCAGTACTTC.

The chain employs TRBV29-1 and TRBJ2-1; D not resolved. The V gene lost 4 bases and the J gene lost 0 bases, with 10 bases spanning the gap. This CDR3 is 14 amino acids long. Germline CDR1 reads SQVTM; CDR2 reads ANQGSEA. The CDR3 spells CSVVAESSYNEQFF. The CDR3 DNA sequence: TGCAGCGTTGTCGCGGAGAGCTCCTACAATGAGCAGTTCTTC.

J is TRBJ2-1 and V is TRBV19, with D possibly being TRBD1 or TRBD2 (6 bases each). Germline V gene data show CDR1 as LNHDA and CDR2 as SQIVND (reference sequence). Trimming pared 2 bases from V and 10 bases from J, leaving 9 bases between. The CDR3 loop spans 12 amino acids. CDR3: CASSIFGGEQFF. The CDR3 DNA reads TGTGCCAGTAGTATATTCGGGGGCGAGCAGTTCTTC.

The gene calls are TRBV5-1 and TRBJ2-5; no definite D call. Deletions cut 1 base from V and 3 bases from J, with 10 bases between. The CDR3 sequence is 14 residues long. CDR1 SGHRS and CDR2 YFSETQ come from the germline V gene. The CDR3 loop is CASSLRSAEETQYF. In nucleotides, the CDR3 is TGCGCCAGCAGCTTGAGAAGCGCTGAAGAGACCCAGTACTTC.

V usage is TRBV23-1 and J usage is TRBJ2-1, with a weak D call TRBD1 (6 bases). TRBV23-1 is annotated as an ORF whose role is uncertain. The CDR3 runs 13 residues. The V end lost 6 bases, the J end lost 5 bases, and 11 bases lay between the germline ends. As DNA, the CDR3 is TGCGCCAGCAGCAGTAACAGGGACAATGAGCAGTTCTTC. This sequence encodes CASSSNRDNEQFF.

V is TRBV9 and J is TRBJ2-5; 7 nucleotides agree with TRBD1. CDR1 and CDR2 (germline): SGDLS, YYNGEE. With 4 bases clipped from V and 1 base from J, the junction kept 4 bases outside the gene matches. CDR3 length equals 14 residues. The DNA of the CDR3 is TGTGCCAGCAGCATAGGGGGCAGCCAAGAGACCCAGTACTTC. Its translation: CASSIGGSQETQYF.

V gene TRBV6-5 combines with J gene TRBJ2-1; D gene unclear. The CDR3 consists of 14 residues. The germline V and J ends were trimmed by 4 bases and 4 bases, with 11 bases remaining between them. Germline CDR1 is MNHEY and CDR2 is SVGAGI. As DNA, the CDR3 is TGTGCCAGCAGTTCATGGCCCGGATACAATGAGCAGTTCTTC. Residues: CASSSWPGYNEQFF.

The rearrangement links TRBV3-1 to TRBJ2-7; D is unclear. The CDR3 sequence is 13 residues long. Germline CDR1 LGHDT, CDR2 YNNKEL (reference sequence). V dropped 0 bases and J dropped 2 bases, with 5 bases sitting between them. The CDR3 spells CASSQDATYEQYF. The CDR3 nucleotides are TGTGCCAGCAGCCAAGACGCAACCTACGAGCAGTACTTC.

This chain links TRBV6-5 with TRBJ2-3; a possible D gene is TRBD1 (5 bases). CDR1 MNHEY and CDR2 SVGAGI come from the germline V gene. Trimming took off 2 bases at V and 2 bases at J, with 20 bases between the two ends. The CDR3 is 18 residues long. This chain's CDR3 is CASSYPGIVGVDTDTQYF. CDR3 sequence (DNA): TGTGCCAGCAGTTACCCAGGGATCGTGGGTGTAGACACAGATACGCAGTATTTT.

The CDR3 sequence: CASSLSSLYGYTF. The CDR3 DNA follows: TGTGCCAGCAGCTTGTCGTCACTATATGGCTACACCTTC. This chain links TRBV5-6 with TRBJ1-2; D remains ambiguous. CDR3 length: 13 residues. Trimming took 1 base from V and 5 from J, leaving 9 bases between them. The germline gives CDR1 SGHDT, CDR2 YYEEEE.

This chain uses TRBV29-1 with TRBJ2-6, with D unclear. There are 13 residues in the CDR3. Trimming removed 4 bases from V and 0 bases from J, with 4 bases in between. Germline assignment: CDR1 SQVTM and CDR2 ANQGSEA. The CDR3 sequence is CSVVFSGANVLTF. DNA for the CDR3: TGCAGCGTTGTATTCTCTGGGGCCAACGTCCTGACTTTC.

The chain combines TRBV5-6 with TRBJ2-7; D uncertain. The ends were cut back, 7 bases at V and 1 base at J, with 12 bases in the middle. The CDR3 totals 13 residues. The germline gives CDR1 SGHDT, CDR2 YYEEEE. The CDR3 reads CASRSLPSYEQYF. The CDR3 DNA reads TGTGCCAGCCGATCCTTACCGTCCTACGAGCAGTACTTC.

The V gene is TRBV24-1, the J gene TRBJ2-1, with D perhaps TRBD1 (5 bases). Between the trimmed V and J ends, which lost 9 bases and 5 bases, there was a span of 19 bases. The CDR3 has 15 amino acids. Per the germline V gene, CDR1 is KGHDR and CDR2 is SFDVKD. CDR3 loop: CATLQDMGSDNEQFF. The CDR3 DNA is TGTGCCACCTTACAGGACATGGGATCCGACAATGAGCAGTTCTTC.

The chain recombines TRBV19 with TRBJ2-1; 10 nucleotides agree with TRBD2. Germline assignment: CDR1 LNHDA and CDR2 SQIVND (reference sequence). The V segment lost 5 bases and the J segment 2 bases; nucleotides outside the gene matches: 6. The CDR3 is 16 residues long. The CDR3 DNA reads TGTGCCAGTAGTTATTCCCTAGCGGGAGCCTACAATGAGCAGTTCTTC. Amino acids: CASSYSLAGAYNEQFF.

This clonotype appeared a single time. This chain links TRBV27 with TRBJ2-3, with no clear D. Germline V gene sequence: CDR1 MNHEY, CDR2 SMNVEV (reference sequence). Trimming took off 6 bases at V and 10 bases at J, with 14 bases between the two ends. The CDR3 is made up of 12 amino acids. CDR3 sequence reads: CASRNRGVPQYF. The CDR3 nucleotides are TGTGCCAGCAGAAATCGCGGAGTTCCGCAGTATTTT.

This chain links TRBV7-9 with TRBJ2-6; D is undetermined. V lost 6 bases to trimming and J lost 5 bases, with 11 bases between them. Germline V gives CDR1 SEHNR, CDR2 FQNEAQ (reference sequence). CDR3 size: 14 residues. The CDR3 DNA follows: TGTGCCAGCAGTGGGCTAGGACGGGCCAACGTCCTGACTTTC. Protein sequence: CASSGLGRANVLTF. Variable domain in full (rest from reference TRBV7-9 and TRBJ2-6): DTGVSQNPRHKITKRGQNVTFRCDPISEHNRLYWYRQTLGQGPEFLTYFQNEAQLEKSRLLSDRFSAERPKGSFSTLEIQRTEQGDSAMYLCASSGLGRANVLTFGAGSRLTVL.

This rearrangement joins TRBV7-9 to TRBJ1-1; maybe TRBD1 (5 bases). V dropped 5 bases and J dropped 5 bases, with 12 bases sitting between them. Germline loops: CDR1 SEHNR, CDR2 FQNEAQ (reference sequence). CDR3 length: 13 residues. CDR3 sequence reads: CASSLGASTEAFF. In DNA form, the CDR3 reads TGTGCCAGCAGCCTCGGGGCGAGTACTGAAGCTTTCTTT.

The chain combines TRBV11-2 with TRBJ2-3, with D tentatively TRBD2 (6 bases). V lost 4 bases, J lost 2 bases, and 13 bases lay in between. The CDR3 totals 15 residues. The germline CDR1 and CDR2 sequences are SGHAT and FQNNGV. This CDR3 is CASSSRLGVTDTQYF. The CDR3 nucleotides read TGTGCCAGCAGCTCCCGACTAGGCGTCACAGATACGCAGTATTTT.

The chain employs TRBV15 and TRBJ2-7; D possibly matches TRBD1 or TRBD2 (5 bases each). The V end lost 3 bases, the J end lost 3 bases, and 9 bases lay between the germline ends. This CDR3 comprises 13 residues. Germline-derived CDR1 and CDR2 are LNHNV and YYDKDF (reference sequence). The CDR3 protein is CATSSGGFYEQYF. In DNA form, the CDR3 reads TGTGCCACCAGCAGTGGGGGTTTCTACGAGCAGTACTTC.

This clonotype was counted a single time. This rearrangement joins TRBV7-8 to TRBJ2-5; D possibly corresponds to TRBD2 (5 bases). The V gene lost 2 bases and the J gene lost 7 bases, with 14 bases spanning the gap. Germline V CDR1 and CDR2: SGHVS, FQNEAQ. The length of the CDR3 is 14 residues. The CDR3 DNA follows: TGTGCCAGCAGCTTAACAGCGGACCTGAGGACCCAGTACTTC. Residues: CASSLTADLRTQYF. Filled out from reference TRBV7-8 and TRBJ2-5, the complete variable domain reads GAGVSQSPRYKVAKRGQDVALRCDPISGHVSLFWYQQALGQGPEFLTYFQNEAQLDKSGLPSDRFFAERPEGSVSTLKIQRTQQEDSAVYLCASSLTADLRTQYFGPGTRLLVL.

The chain couples TRBV4-2 to TRBJ2-7; unclear D gene. Deletions cut 3 bases from V and 5 bases from J, with 8 bases between. Germline V lookup: CDR1 LGHNA, CDR2 YNFKEQ. The CDR3 spans 12 residues. CDR3 residues: CASSQPGDEQYF. CDR3 DNA sequence: TGTGCCAGCAGCCAGCCGGGTGACGAGCAGTACTTC.

The chain couples TRBV5-1 to TRBJ2-1; D tentatively reads TRBD1 or TRBD2 (5 bases each). This CDR3 contains 14 residues. Trimming stripped 4 bases from V and 6 bases from J, with 14 bases between. Germline-derived CDR1 and CDR2 are SGHRS and YFSETQ. CDR3 sequence (DNA): TGCGCCAGCAGCCCGGGACCCGATGGCAATGAGCAGTTCTTC. Its protein is CASSPGPDGNEQFF. Full variable domain (outside the CDR3, taken from reference TRBV5-1 and TRBJ2-1): KAGVTQTPRYLIKTRGQQVTLSCSPISGHRSVSWYQQTPGQGLQFLFEYFSETQRNKGNFPGRFSGRQFSNSRSEMNVSTLELGDSALYLCASSPGPDGNEQFFGPGTRLTVL.

This chain connects TRBV9 to TRBJ1-2; D may be TRBD1 (5 bases). CDR3 size: 15 residues. Trimming cost V 0 bases and J 0 bases, with 9 bases left between them. Germline values: CDR1 SGDLS, CDR2 YYNGEE. The DNA for the CDR3 is TGTGCCAGCAGCGTAGCCGACAGAGCTAACTATGGCTACACCTTC. This translates into CASSVADRANYGYTF.

The J gene is TRBJ2-1, the V gene TRBV19, with a possible D match to TRBD1 (7 bases). The CDR3 runs to 13 residues. The germline CDR1 and CDR2 sequences are LNHDA and SQIVND (reference sequence). The germline V and J ends were trimmed by 8 bases and 4 bases, with 12 bases remaining between them. CDR3 coding DNA: TGTGCCAGTGGGCCAGGGGGGTACAATGAGCAGTTCTTC. This codes for CASGPGGYNEQFF.